This T cell receptor beta chain was identified in a study of blood T cell repertoires in COVID-19. At the level of the study: Samples came from the United States, Italy and Spain, spanning acute and convalescent COVID-19. T cells, B-cell-depleted T cells, or PBMCs supplied cDNA or gDNA.

Original processing notes: Estimates of nucleated cell counts were drawn from the amplification of reference gene primers. Clones were read by immunoSEQ multiplex PCR, and TCRdb kept only the in-frame ones, dropping some. V and J calls and clone size are as listed in that table; D and trimming were resolved from the DNA. The repertoire includes hundreds of thousands of clones, nearly 90% of them detected once, and roughly 3% sits in the top ten. Sequenced: peripheral blood. The sequence derives from a man aged 18 to 35 with active or convalescent COVID-19.

The CDR3 DNA reads as TGTGCCAGCAGCGTAAGCGGGGGTAAGGGCACTGAAGCTTTCTTT. This sequence encodes CASSVSGGKGTEAFF. The chain uses TRBV9 and TRBJ1-1; D may be TRBD1 (5 bases). The V end lost 1 base, the J end lost 4 bases, and 14 bases lay between the germline ends. The CDR3 runs 15 residues. Per the germline V gene, CDR1 is SGDLS and CDR2 is YYNGEE.